The sequence of this T cell receptor beta chain was determined in a study of CD8 T cells in ankylosing spondylitis. Germline V CDR1 and CDR2: SGHTA, FQGNSA. Trimming shortened V by 5 bases and J by 0 bases, and 9 bases separated the two germline ends. The CDR3 is made up of 14 amino acids. For this clonotype: No antigen is known for it.

TCRdb re-called the 5' RACE reads through MiXCR, storing one row per CDR3 protein. The sample consists of 150,000 to 200,000 distinct CDR3 sequences, 11% of them appearing once. Findings and limits, study-wide: Several highly homologous variants made up a TCR beta motif, and this motif appeared characteristic of ankylosing spondylitis blood.

The gene calls are TRBV7-2 and TRBJ2-3; D not certain. The TCR was taken from a male donor with ankylosing spondylitis or in good health (not recorded which). Sequencing was performed on blood, either unsorted or a sorted T cell fraction (not recorded which). This CDR3 reads CASSQFASTDTQYF. The CDR3 nucleotides read TGTGCCAGCAGCCAGTTCGCTAGCACAGATACGCAGTATTTT.